The rows below give T cell receptor beta chains drawn from one sample of a study of siplizumab effects on memory and regulatory T cells. The method was immunoSEQ multiplex PCR; TCRdb's version includes in-frame clones alone and lacks a portion of them. In the table there are roughly 92,000 clones, just under 95% of which are singletons. Material: non-Treg CD4+ T cells sorted from blood. These receptor sequences come from a human donor in good health. CDR3s include the opening cysteine and the closing phenylalanine or tryptophan. A D gene is named only where the DNA matches it firmly. Not all rows give a size; the values are once, few, many and, for expanded clones, a class.

D: NA; J: TRBJ1-2; length: 12; V: TRBV30; size: NA; DNA: TGTGCCTGGACGGCGGTCAACTATGGCTACACCTTC; CDR3: CAWTAVNYGYTF
D: NA; J: TRBJ2-2; length: 14; V: TRBV6-4; size: NA; DNA: TGTGCCAGCAGTCTTGACGGGGCGAGCGGGGAGCTGTTTTTT; CDR3: CASSLDGASGELFF
D: TRBD1; J: TRBJ1-1; length: 16; V: TRBV18; size: NA; DNA: TGTGCCAGCTCACCCCCCGCGACAGGGGGAAACACTGAAGCTTTCTTT; CDR3: CASSPPATGGNTEAFF
D: NA; J: TRBJ1-3; length: 14; V: TRBV2; size: once; DNA: TGTGCCAGCGGAACACGGGTCTCTGGAAACACCATATATTTT; CDR3: CASGTRVSGNTIYF
D: NA; J: TRBJ2-5; length: 15; V: TRBV6-5; size: NA; DNA: TGTGCCAGCAGTTACTATGCTAGAAACCAAGAGACCCAGTACTTC; CDR3: CASSYYARNQETQYF
D: TRBD1; J: TRBJ2-5; length: 13; V: TRBV2; size: NA; DNA: TGTGCCAGCAGTGCCTACAGGGGAGAGACCCAGTACTTC; CDR3: CASSAYRGETQYF
D: TRBD1; J: TRBJ1-2; length: 15; V: TRBV5-1; size: few; DNA: TGCGCCAGCAGCTTGGCGCAGGGGGTAAACTATGGCTACACCTTC; CDR3: CASSLAQGVNYGYTF
D: NA; J: TRBJ2-5; length: 14; V: TRBV6-6; size: once; DNA: TGTGCCAGCAGCCACGGGGGATACCAAGAGACCCAGTACTTC; CDR3: CASSHGGYQETQYF
D: NA; J: TRBJ2-3; length: 15; V: TRBV5-1; size: NA; DNA: TGCGCCAGCAGCTTGGAGGGCAGACCCACAGATACGCAGTATTTT; CDR3: CASSLEGRPTDTQYF
D: NA; J: TRBJ1-1; length: 15; V: TRBV27; size: NA; DNA: TGTGCCAGCAGTTTCTTAGGAGGCAGGAACACTGAAGCTTTCTTT; CDR3: CASSFLGGRNTEAFF
D: NA; J: TRBJ1-4; length: 12; V: TRBV2; size: NA; DNA: TGTGCCAGCAGTGAACAGGGAGGAAAACTGTTTTTT; CDR3: CASSEQGGKLFF
D: NA; J: TRBJ2-1; length: 12; V: TRBV7-3; size: NA; DNA: TGTGCCAGCAGCTTAACTAAGATTGAGCAGTTCTTC; CDR3: CASSLTKIEQFF
D: TRBD1; J: TRBJ1-1; length: 15; V: TRBV18; size: NA; DNA: TGTGCCAGCTCACGCGGACAGGCCACGAACACTGAAGCTTTCTTT; CDR3: CASSRGQATNTEAFF
D: TRBD1; J: TRBJ2-1; length: 16; V: TRBV7-9; size: NA; DNA: TGTGCCAGCAGCTTACTCCAGGGGGACCTAGGCAATGAGCAGTTCTTC; CDR3: CASSLLQGDLGNEQFF
D: TRBD1; J: TRBJ2-1; length: 13; V: TRBV6-4; size: NA; DNA: TGTGCCACCCGGGACAGGCGCCTCGGGGAGCAGTTCTTC; CDR3: CATRDRRLGEQFF
D: NA; J: TRBJ2-5; length: 13; V: TRBV27; size: NA; DNA: TGTGCCAGCAGTCGGAAGTACCAAGAGACCCAGTACTTC; CDR3: CASSRKYQETQYF
D: NA; J: TRBJ1-2; length: 12; V: TRBV25-1; size: NA; DNA: TGTGCCAGCAGCAGGGAGACCTATGGCTACACCTTC; CDR3: CASSRETYGYTF
D: NA; J: TRBJ2-1; length: 15; V: TRBV5-1; size: NA; DNA: TGCGCCAGCAGCTTACTGGCGGGGAGCACGAATGAGCAGTTCTTC; CDR3: CASSLLAGSTNEQFF
D: TRBD1; J: TRBJ2-7; length: 14; V: TRBV19; size: NA; DNA: TGTGCCAGTAGTATTATACAGGGGGCCTACGAGCAGTACTTC; CDR3: CASSIIQGAYEQYF
D: NA; J: TRBJ2-4; length: 14; V: TRBV7-8; size: NA; DNA: TGTGCCAGCAGCCCCCACGCAGCCAAAAACATTCAGTACTTC; CDR3: CASSPHAAKNIQYF
D: NA; J: TRBJ1-2; length: 16; V: TRBV7-9; size: NA; DNA: TGTGCCAGCAGCTCGAACGTTGGACGGGGAAGGGATGGCTACACCTTC; CDR3: CASSSNVGRGRDGYTF
D: TRBD1; J: TRBJ1-3; length: 14; V: TRBV6-5; size: NA; DNA: TGTGCCAGCAGCGCCGACAGGGGGATAAACACCATATATTTT; CDR3: CASSADRGINTIYF
D: TRBD2; J: TRBJ2-6; length: 19; V: TRBV9; size: NA; DNA: TGTGCCAGCAGCTCCCCTCTCATAGCGGGAGACGATGGGGCCAACGTCCTGACTTTC; CDR3: CASSSPLIAGDDGANVLTF
D: NA; J: TRBJ2-7; length: 13; V: TRBV7-2; size: NA; DNA: TGTGCCAGCAGCTTAGTAACCACGCTCGAGCAGTACTTC; CDR3: CASSLVTTLEQYF
D: TRBD2; J: TRBJ2-7; length: 13; V: TRBV10-3; size: NA; DNA: TGTGCCACCTTAGCGGGAGAACACTACGAGCAGTACTTC; CDR3: CATLAGEHYEQYF
D: NA; J: TRBJ2-7; length: 14; V: TRBV6-6; size: NA; DNA: TGTGCCAGCAGGAGAACGGGACAAAGCTACGAGCAGTACTTC; CDR3: CASRRTGQSYEQYF
D: TRBD2; J: TRBJ2-3; length: 16; V: TRBV30; size: NA; DNA: TGTGCCTGGAACCAACCGGGACTAGCGGGCACAGATACGCAGTATTTT; CDR3: CAWNQPGLAGTDTQYF
D: NA; J: TRBJ2-7; length: 11; V: TRBV2; size: once; DNA: TGTGCCAGCACTAGTTTTGGAGAGCAGTACTTC; CDR3: CASTSFGEQYF